This TCR beta chain was sequenced during a study of regulatory T cells in long-lasting Graves disease. This clonotype has just one count. With 6 bases clipped from V and 10 bases from J, the junction kept 13 bases outside the gene matches. The germline V gene encodes CDR1 SGHRS and CDR2 YFSETQ. CDR3 size: 16 residues. Time point given: newly diagnosed GD, antithyroid drugs for less than 3 months. From PBMCs, RNA was extracted and then used to make the TCR library. Building the TCR beta libraries relied on iRepertoire HTBI primers, and CDR3 regions underwent Arm-PCR. From the multiplex PCR reads, TCRdb called clonotypes with MiXCR, one entry per CDR3 protein. This sample has 500,000 to 700,000 distinct CDR3 sequences, with under 20% found just once. This sample also appeared in a second study, on T cells in Graves' hyperthyroidism and ophthalmopathy.

The source was peripheral blood mononuclear cells (PBMCs), collected at new diagnosis, from a patient treated with antithyroid drugs. The receptor was derived from a woman younger than 45 with Graves disease. The rearrangement joins TRBV5-1 to TRBJ2-2, with 12 bases lining up with TRBD2. The CDR3 reads CASKSPASGRVEELFF. Written as DNA, the CDR3 is TGCGCCAGCAAGTCTCCGGCTAGCGGGAGGGTTGAGGAGCTGTTTTTT.